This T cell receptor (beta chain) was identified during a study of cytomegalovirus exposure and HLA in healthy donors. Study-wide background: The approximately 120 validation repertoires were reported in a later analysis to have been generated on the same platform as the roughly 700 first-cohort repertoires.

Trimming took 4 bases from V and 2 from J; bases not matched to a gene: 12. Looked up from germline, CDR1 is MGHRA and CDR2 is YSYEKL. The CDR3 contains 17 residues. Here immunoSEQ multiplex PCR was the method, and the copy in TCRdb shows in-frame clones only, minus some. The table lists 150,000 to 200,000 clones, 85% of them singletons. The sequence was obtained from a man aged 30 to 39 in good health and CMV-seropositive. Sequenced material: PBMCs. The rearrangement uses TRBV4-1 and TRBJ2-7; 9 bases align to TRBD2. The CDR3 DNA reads TGCGCCAGCAGCCTTGGGGGAGCTAGCGGGAAAGCCTACGAGCAGTACTTC. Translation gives CASSLGGASGKAYEQYF.